This T cell receptor (beta chain) was found in a study of T cell responses to AZD1222 COVID-19 vaccine. General observations from the study: Reports indicate that nearly half of spike-specific TCRs are directed at unmutated variant regions. Just 6 or 7 people given AZD1222 tested seropositive at baseline. Females made up more of the donors, who were largely white British, and clonal diversity may have come out too low. Spike-specific TCRs gained breadth and depth after people received two AZD1222 doses.

TCRdb's table, derived via immunoSEQ multiplex PCR, lists solely in-frame clones and lacks some. The table has 150,000 to 200,000 clones, under 95% seen once. As to this clone: Its antigen is still unknown. This sample includes further DNA sequences coding for the same CDR3.

The CDR3 loop spans 13 amino acids. Trimming pared 2 bases from V and 1 base from J, leaving 3 bases between. Germline CDR1 MNHEY, CDR2 SVGAGI. The clonotype was recovered from an adult who received the AZD1222 COVID-19 vaccine. The chain joins TRBV6-5 to TRBJ1-3, with no clear D. Sequencing used peripheral blood, obtained 28 days after the second AZD1222 dose. The CDR3 nucleotides read TGTGCCAGCAGTTACAGTTCTGGAAACACCATATATTTT. Protein: CASSYSSGNTIYF.